This T cell receptor (beta chain) was obtained from a study of T-cell reconstitution after alpha-beta-depleted transplantation in children (dated by TCRdb to the mid-2010s). Regarding the research as a whole: T-cell immune reconstitution after TCRalphabeta/CD19-depleted allogeneic hematopoietic cell transplantation in children was quantitatively tracked in the study by means of TCR repertoire profiling.

The library came from PCR. Sequencing was carried out with an Illumina HiSeq 2500. To normalize quantification of the TCRbeta repertoire, the TCR libraries were built with molecular barcoding that relied on unique molecular identifiers. TCRdb trimmed the raw reads at Q25, called clones with MiXCR and kept productive beta chains. When rows share a CDR3 protein, they turn into one entry using the most common DNA and genes. This sample gives under 140,000 distinct CDR3 sequences in total; 10% of them show up just once. The top ten clonotypes cover more than 7% of the sample. The table lists this clonotype with many counts. The antigen it recognizes is unknown. Base-call qualities are not available, and no considerably larger clone is one nucleotide away. The CDR3 numbers 13 residues from cysteine through phenylalanine. The sequence is cut down to CDR3 DNA, 39 bases in frame from base 1. Sequences LNHDA (CDR1) and SQIVND (CDR2) are obtained from the germline V gene (reference sequence). The junction shows trimming of 3 bases on V and 4 bases on J, plus 7 bases between the germline ends.

The sequences come from PBMCs from the stem cell graft donor, collected from the stem cell graft. Recombination linked TRBV19 to TRBJ2-1; the D gene is not confidently resolved. This TCR was sampled from a human donor who donated a stem cell graft to a child with acute lymphoblastic leukemia. The CDR3 protein: CASSIGNYNEQFF. The nucleotide sequence is given as TGTGCCAGTAGTATCGGTAATTACAATGAGCAGTTCTTC. With all but the CDR3 taken from the reference TRBV19 and TRBJ2-1 genes, the full variable domain is: DGGITQSPKYLFRKEGQNVTLSCEQNLNHDAMYWYRQDPGQGLRLIYYSQIVNDFQKGDIAEGYSVSREKKESFPLTVTSAQKNPTAFYLCASSIGNYNEQFFGPGTRLTVL.